A single sample is the source of the 14 T cell receptor beta chains below, sequenced in a study of CD8 T cells in ankylosing spondylitis. TCRdb reprocessed the 5' RACE reads via MiXCR and lists one record per CDR3 protein. This sample carries a few hundred thousand distinct CDR3 sequences, more than 20% of them seen once, and the ten largest clones take under 4%. The material sequenced was blood, either unsorted or a sorted T cell fraction (not recorded which). The origin of the receptors is a female donor with ankylosing spondylitis or in good health (not recorded which).

The rearrangement links TRBV12-3 or TRBV12-4 to TRBJ2-1; 12 bases match TRBD2. This CDR3 contains 18 residues. Unmatched junction bases numbered 12, after V lost 5 bases and J lost 4 bases. CDR3 region: CASSPSGRAGRRYNEQFF. CDR3 sequence (DNA): TGTGCCAGCAGTCCTAGCGGGAGGGCCGGTAGGAGGTACAATGAGCAGTTCTTC.

This clonotype was found a few times. This rearrangement joins TRBV7-2 to TRBJ2-1; possibly TRBD1 for D (6 bases). CDR3 length: 13 residues. From germline, CDR1 is SGHTA and CDR2 FQGNSA. Trimming pared 2 bases from V and 10 bases from J, leaving 12 bases between. The CDR3 region has the DNA TGTGCCAGCAGCTTATTGGACAGTTCGGAGCAGTTCTTC. Its protein product is CASSLLDSSEQFF.

In this sample, this clonotype turned up a few times. The chain has TRBV7-8 and TRBJ2-1, with D possibly matching TRBD1 (6 bases). Germline V CDR1 and CDR2: SGHVS, FQNEAQ. CDR3 length: 18 amino acids. Trimming took off 5 bases at V and 0 bases at J, with 20 bases between the two ends. Written as DNA, the CDR3 is TGTGCCAGCAGCCCGACCGACAGGCGAGGTCTCTCCTACAATGAGCAGTTCTTC. Amino acids: CASSPTDRRGLSYNEQFF.

This clonotype was picked up many times. The V call is TRBV12-3 or TRBV12-4, the J call TRBJ1-4; the D gene is possibly TRBD1 (6 bases). This CDR3 has 17 residues. The V gene lost 4 bases and the J gene lost 0 bases, with 15 bases spanning the gap. The CDR3: CASSWDNSYATNEKLFF. The CDR3 nucleotides are TGTGCCAGCAGTTGGGACAATAGTTATGCAACTAATGAAAAACTGTTTTTT.

The chain is built from TRBV12-3 or TRBV12-4 and TRBJ1-4; tentative D call: TRBD1 (6 bases). The ends were cut back, 5 bases at V and 4 bases at J, with 11 bases in the middle. There are 14 residues in the CDR3. In nucleotides, the CDR3 is TGTGCCAGCAGTACCAGGGGACTTAATGAAAAACTGTTTTTT. This encodes CASSTRGLNEKLFF.

The chain is built from TRBV12-3 or TRBV12-4 and TRBJ2-1; D is undetermined. The CDR3 consists of 17 residues. V lost 3 bases and J 0 bases, leaving 15 bases between the germline ends. CDR3 DNA sequence: TGTGCCAGCAGTTTTGTTATGGGTGAAGCCTCCTACAATGAGCAGTTCTTC. Translation gives CASSFVMGEASYNEQFF.

This sequence joins TRBV20-1 and TRBJ1-1, with 10 bases that match TRBD1. There are 14 residues in the CDR3. Germline loops: CDR1 DFQATT, CDR2 SNEGSKA (reference sequence). The V and J ends lost 3 bases and 3 bases, in that order; junction bases with no gene match: 4. The CDR3 coding sequence is TGCAGTGCTAGGGGGGACAGGGGATACACTGAAGCTTTCTTT. Translating it yields CSARGDRGYTEAFF.

This chain joins TRBV9 and TRBJ2-2, with D tentatively TRBD1 or TRBD2 (5 bases each). V gave up 0 bases and J gave up 2 bases, with 8 bases separating them. Germline V gene lookup returns CDR1 SGDLS and CDR2 YYNGEE. This CDR3 is built from 15 residues. CDR3 coding DNA: TGTGCCAGCAGCGTAGGAGGGGTTAACACCGGGGAGCTGTTTTTT. This translates into CASSVGGVNTGELFF.

This clonotype was seen only a few times. The CDR3 sequence: CSAPGRLAVGDTQYF. As DNA, the CDR3 is TGCAGTGCGCCCGGAAGGCTAGCGGTGGGGGATACGCAGTATTTT. The rearrangement links TRBV20-1 to TRBJ2-3, with TRBD2 identical over 7 bases. V gave up 6 bases and J gave up 6 bases; unmatched junction bases: 15. The CDR3 runs to 15 residues. Germline CDR1 reads DFQATT; CDR2 reads SNEGSKA (reference sequence).

The chain links TRBV6-5 to TRBJ2-2; D remains unclear. The CDR3 runs 15 residues. The ends were cut back, 5 bases at V and 1 base at J, with 11 bases in the middle. Germline V gene sequence: CDR1 MNHEY, CDR2 SVGAGI. CDR3 bases: TGTGCCAGCAGTAGTCGACCGGGGAACACCGGGGAGCTGTTTTTT. This sequence encodes CASSSRPGNTGELFF.

CDR3 nucleotides: TGCGCCAGCAGTGAGAGGGACAGCTATGGCTACACCTTC. The encoded protein is CASSERDSYGYTF. The chain uses TRBV10-1 and TRBJ1-2; 7 bases agree with TRBD1. The V and J ends lost 2 bases and 4 bases, in that order; junction bases with no gene match: 1. The germline CDR1 and CDR2 sequences are WNHNN and SYGVQD (reference sequence). The CDR3 sequence is 13 residues long.

This clonotype was detected ten times or more. The rearrangement links TRBV5-1 to TRBJ2-5, with a tentative D call TRBD1 (6 bases). Trimming took 0 bases from V and 9 from J, leaving 15 bases between them. From germline, CDR1 is SGHRS and CDR2 YFSETQ. The CDR3 spans 14 residues. The CDR3 coding sequence is TGCGCCAGCAGCTTGGATGGACAGCCATTGGCCCAGTACTTC. Encoded protein: CASSLDGQPLAQYF. The full variable domain, in which reference TRBV5-1 and TRBJ2-5 provide the parts outside the CDR3, is KAGVTQTPRYLIKTRGQQVTLSCSPISGHRSVSWYQQTPGQGLQFLFEYFSETQRNKGNFPGRFSGRQFSNSRSEMNVSTLELGDSALYLCASSLDGQPLAQYFGPGTRLLVL.

This clonotype was picked up a small number of times. CDR3 nucleotide sequence: TGTGCCAGCGTCGGCAGGGGCGAATCACCCCTCCACTTT. Translating it yields CASVGRGESPLHF. The rearrangement uses TRBV2 and TRBJ1-6; D is perhaps TRBD1 (6 bases). Germline V gene sequence: CDR1 SNHLY, CDR2 FYNNEI. This CDR3 comprises 13 residues. V lost 8 bases and J lost 10, with 15 bases in between. Based on the CDR3 plus reference TRBV2 and TRBJ1-6, the full variable domain is EPEVTQTPSHQVTQMGQEVILRCVPISNHLYFYWYRQILGQKVEFLVSFYNNEISEKSEIFDDQFSVERPDGSNFTLKIRSTKLEDSAMYFCASVGRGESPLHFGNGTRLTVT.

This clonotype has a count of ten or more. This chain uses TRBV6-1 with TRBJ1-1; D unclear. The CDR3 loop spans 13 amino acids. The V gene's germline CDR1 is MNHNS and CDR2 SASEGT. V was clipped by 8 bases and J by 0 bases, with 10 bases between them. CDR3 protein: CASWWRMNTEAFF. The CDR3 coding sequence is TGTGCCAGCTGGTGGAGGATGAACACTGAAGCTTTCTTT.